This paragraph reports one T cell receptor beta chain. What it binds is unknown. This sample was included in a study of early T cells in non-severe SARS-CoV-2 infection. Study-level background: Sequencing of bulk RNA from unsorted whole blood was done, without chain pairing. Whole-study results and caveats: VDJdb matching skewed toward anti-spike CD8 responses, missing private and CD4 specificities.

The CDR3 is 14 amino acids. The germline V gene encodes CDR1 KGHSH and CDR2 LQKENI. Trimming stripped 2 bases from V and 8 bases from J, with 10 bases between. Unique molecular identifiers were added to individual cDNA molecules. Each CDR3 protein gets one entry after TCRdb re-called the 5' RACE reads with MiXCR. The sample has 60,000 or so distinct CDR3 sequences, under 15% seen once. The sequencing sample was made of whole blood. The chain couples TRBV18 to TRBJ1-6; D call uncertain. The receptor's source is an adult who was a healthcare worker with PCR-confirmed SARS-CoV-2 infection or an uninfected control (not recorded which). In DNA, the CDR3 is TGTGCCAGCTCACCAAACGCGTGGGATTCACCCCTCCACTTT. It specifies CASSPNAWDSPLHF.